This T cell receptor beta chain was observed in a study of cytomegalovirus exposure and HLA in healthy donors. PCR employed 60 Vbeta and 13 Jbeta primers. The assay was immunoSEQ multiplex PCR, and TCRdb's table has in-frame clones only and misses some. Of around 180,000 clones listed, 80% to 90% are singletons. The V segment lost 6 bases and the J segment 1 base; nucleotides outside the gene matches: 3. The CDR3 is 14 residues long. The V gene's germline CDR1 is MNHEY and CDR2 SVGAGI. The V gene is TRBV6-5, the J gene TRBJ1-2; TRBD1 aligns across 9 bases. Specimen: PBMCs. This sequence originates from a male donor in good health and CMV-seronegative. CDR3 coding DNA: TGTGCCAGCAGAAGGGGACAGGGTAACTATGGCTACACCTTC. Translated, it gives CASRRGQGNYGYTF.